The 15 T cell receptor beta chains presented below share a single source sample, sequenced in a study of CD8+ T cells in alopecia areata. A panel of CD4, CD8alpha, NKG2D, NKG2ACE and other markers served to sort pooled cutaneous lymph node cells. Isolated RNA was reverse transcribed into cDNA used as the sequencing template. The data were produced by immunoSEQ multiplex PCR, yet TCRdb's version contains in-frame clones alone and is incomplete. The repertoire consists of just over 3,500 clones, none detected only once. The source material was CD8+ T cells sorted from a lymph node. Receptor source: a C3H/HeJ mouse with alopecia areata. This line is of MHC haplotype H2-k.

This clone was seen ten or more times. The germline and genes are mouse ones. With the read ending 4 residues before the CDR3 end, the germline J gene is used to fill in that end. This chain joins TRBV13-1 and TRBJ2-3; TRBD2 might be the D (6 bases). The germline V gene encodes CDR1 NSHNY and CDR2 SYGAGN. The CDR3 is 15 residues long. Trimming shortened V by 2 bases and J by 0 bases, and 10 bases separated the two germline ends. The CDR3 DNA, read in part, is TGTGCCAGCAGTGAGGTGGGGGATAGTGCAGAA. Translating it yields CASSEVGDSAE. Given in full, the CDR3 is CASSEVGDSAETLYF.

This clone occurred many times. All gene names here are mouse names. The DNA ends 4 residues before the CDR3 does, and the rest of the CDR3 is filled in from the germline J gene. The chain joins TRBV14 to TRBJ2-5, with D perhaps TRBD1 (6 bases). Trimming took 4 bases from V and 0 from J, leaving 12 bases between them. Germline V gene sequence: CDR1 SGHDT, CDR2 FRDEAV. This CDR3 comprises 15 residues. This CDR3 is CASSPGTNNQDTQYF. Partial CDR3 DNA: TGTGCCAGCAGTCCCGGGACAAATAACCAAGAC. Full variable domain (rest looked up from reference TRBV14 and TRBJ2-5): EAGVTQSPRYAVLQEGQAVSFWCDPISGHDTLYWYQQPRDQGPQLLVYFRDEAVIDNSQLPSDRFSAVRPKGTNSTLKIQSAKQGDTATYLCASSPGTNNQDTQYFGPGTRLLVL.

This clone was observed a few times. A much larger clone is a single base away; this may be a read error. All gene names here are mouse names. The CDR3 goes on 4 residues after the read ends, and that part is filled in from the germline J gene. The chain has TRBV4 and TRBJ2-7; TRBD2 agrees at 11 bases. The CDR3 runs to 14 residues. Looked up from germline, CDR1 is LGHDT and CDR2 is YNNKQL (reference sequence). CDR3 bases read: TGTGCCAGCAGCCCCGGGACTGGGGGTTAT. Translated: CASSPGTGGY. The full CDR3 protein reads CASSPGTGGYEQYF.

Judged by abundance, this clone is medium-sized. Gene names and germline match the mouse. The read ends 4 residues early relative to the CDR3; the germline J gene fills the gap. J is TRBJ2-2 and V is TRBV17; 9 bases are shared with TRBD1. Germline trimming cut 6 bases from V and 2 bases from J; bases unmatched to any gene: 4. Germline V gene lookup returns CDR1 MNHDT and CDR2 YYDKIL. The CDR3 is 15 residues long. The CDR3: CASRAGTGNTGQLYF. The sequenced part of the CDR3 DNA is TGTGCTAGCAGAGCCGGGACAGGGAACACCGGG.

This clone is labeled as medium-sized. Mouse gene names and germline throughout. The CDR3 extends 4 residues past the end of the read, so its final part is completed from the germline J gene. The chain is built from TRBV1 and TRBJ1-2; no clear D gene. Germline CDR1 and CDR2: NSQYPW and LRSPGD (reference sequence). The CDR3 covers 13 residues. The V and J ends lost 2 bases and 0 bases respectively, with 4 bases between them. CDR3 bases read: TGCACCTGCAGTGCAACAACAAACTCC. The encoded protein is CTCSATTNS. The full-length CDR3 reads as CTCSATTNSDYTF.

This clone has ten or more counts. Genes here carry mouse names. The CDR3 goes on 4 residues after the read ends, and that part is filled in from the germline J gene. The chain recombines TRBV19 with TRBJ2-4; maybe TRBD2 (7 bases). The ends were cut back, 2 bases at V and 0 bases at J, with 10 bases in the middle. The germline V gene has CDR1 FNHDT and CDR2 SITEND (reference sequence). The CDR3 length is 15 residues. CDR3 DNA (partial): TGTGCCAGCAGTATTGGGGGGCCTAGTCAAAAC. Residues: CASSIGGPSQN. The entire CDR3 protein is CASSIGGPSQNTLYF. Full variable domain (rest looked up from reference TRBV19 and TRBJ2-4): GGIITQTPKFLIGQEGQKLTLKCQQNFNHDTMYWYRQDSGKGLRLIYYSITENDLQKGDLSEGYDASREKKSSFSLTVTSAQKNEMAVFLCASSIGGPSQNTLYFGAGTRLSVL.

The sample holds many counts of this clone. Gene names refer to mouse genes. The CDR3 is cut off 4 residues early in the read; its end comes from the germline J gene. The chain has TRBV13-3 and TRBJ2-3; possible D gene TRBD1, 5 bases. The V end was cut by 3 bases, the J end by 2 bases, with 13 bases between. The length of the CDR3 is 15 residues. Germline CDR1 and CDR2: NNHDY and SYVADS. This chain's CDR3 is CASSVQGGDAETLYF. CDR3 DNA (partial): TGTGCCAGCAGTGTCCAGGGAGGTGATGCAGAA.

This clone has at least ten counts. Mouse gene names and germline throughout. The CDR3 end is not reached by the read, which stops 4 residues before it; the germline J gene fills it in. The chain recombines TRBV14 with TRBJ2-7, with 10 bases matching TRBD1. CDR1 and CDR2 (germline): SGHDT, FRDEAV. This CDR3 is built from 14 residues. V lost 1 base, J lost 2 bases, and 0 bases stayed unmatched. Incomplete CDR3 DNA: TGTGCCAGCAGTTTCGGGACAGGGGCCTAT. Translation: CASSFGTGAY. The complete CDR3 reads CASSFGTGAYEQYF.

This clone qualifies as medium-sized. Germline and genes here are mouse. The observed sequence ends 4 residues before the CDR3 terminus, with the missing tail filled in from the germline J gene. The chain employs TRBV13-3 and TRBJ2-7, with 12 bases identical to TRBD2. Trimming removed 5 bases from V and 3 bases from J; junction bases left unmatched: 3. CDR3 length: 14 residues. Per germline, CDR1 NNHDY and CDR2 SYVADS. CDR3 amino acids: CASRLDWGGYEQYF. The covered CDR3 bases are TGTGCCAGCAGGCTGGACTGGGGGGGCTAT.

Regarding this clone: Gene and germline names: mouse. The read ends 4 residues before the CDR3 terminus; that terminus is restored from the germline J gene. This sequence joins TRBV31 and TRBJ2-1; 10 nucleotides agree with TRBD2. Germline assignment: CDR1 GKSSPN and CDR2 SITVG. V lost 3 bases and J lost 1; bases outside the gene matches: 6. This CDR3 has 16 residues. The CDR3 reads CAWSPETGGNYAEQFF. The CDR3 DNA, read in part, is TGTGCCTGGAGCCCGGAGACTGGGGGGAACTATGCT. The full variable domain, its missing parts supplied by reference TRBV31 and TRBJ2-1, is AQTIHQWPVAEIKAVGSPLSLGCTIKGKSSPNLYWYWQATGGTLQQLFYSITVGQVESVVQLNLSASRPKDDQFILSTEKLLLSHSGFYLCAWSPETGGNYAEQFFGPGTRLTVL.

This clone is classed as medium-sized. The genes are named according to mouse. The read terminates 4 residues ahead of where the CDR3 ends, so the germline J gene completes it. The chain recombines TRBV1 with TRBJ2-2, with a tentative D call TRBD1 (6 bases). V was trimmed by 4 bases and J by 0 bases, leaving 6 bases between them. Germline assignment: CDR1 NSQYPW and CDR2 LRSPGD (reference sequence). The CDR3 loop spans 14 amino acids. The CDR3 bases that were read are TGCACCTGCAGTGGGACAGCAAACACCGGG. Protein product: CTCSGTANTG. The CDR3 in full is CTCSGTANTGQLYF.

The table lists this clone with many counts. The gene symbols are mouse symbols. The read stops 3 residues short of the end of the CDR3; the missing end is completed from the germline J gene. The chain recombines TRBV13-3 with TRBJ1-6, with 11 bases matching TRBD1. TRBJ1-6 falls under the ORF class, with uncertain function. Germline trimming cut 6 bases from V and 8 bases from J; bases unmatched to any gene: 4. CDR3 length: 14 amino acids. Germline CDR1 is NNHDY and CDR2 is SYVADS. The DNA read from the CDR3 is TGTGCCAGCACTCCGGGACAGGGGGATTCGCCC. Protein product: CASTPGQGDSP. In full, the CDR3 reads CASTPGQGDSPLYF.

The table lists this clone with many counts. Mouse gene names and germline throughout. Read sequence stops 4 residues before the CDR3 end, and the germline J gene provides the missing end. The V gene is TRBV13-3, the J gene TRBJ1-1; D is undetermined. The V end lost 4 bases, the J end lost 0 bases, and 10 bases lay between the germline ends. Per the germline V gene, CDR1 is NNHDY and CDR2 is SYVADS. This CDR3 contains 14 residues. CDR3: CASSRQITNTEVFF. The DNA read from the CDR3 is TGTGCCAGCAGTCGACAAATTACAAACACA.

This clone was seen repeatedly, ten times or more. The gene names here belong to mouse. The CDR3: CASSQDLTGGAYEQYF. The CDR3 DNA, read in part, is TGTGCCAGCAGCCAAGATCTCACTGGGGGGGCCTAT. This sequence joins TRBV5 and TRBJ2-7; 10 bases fit TRBD2. The read halts 4 residues ahead of the CDR3 end, with the missing end drawn from the germline J gene. The germline V gene has CDR1 LGHNA and CDR2 YNLKQL (reference sequence). The CDR3 totals 16 residues. V shed 0 bases, J shed 2 bases, and the junction held 4 bases outside the gene matches.

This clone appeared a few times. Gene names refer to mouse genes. CDR3 loop: CASRPDWGGGAEQFF. CDR3 bases read: TGTGCCAGCAGGCCCGACTGGGGGGGTGGAGCT. The chain has TRBV13-3 and TRBJ2-1; 11 positions match TRBD2. The CDR3 end lies 4 residues beyond the end of the read and is filled in from the germline J gene. Germline CDR1 NNHDY, CDR2 SYVADS. The CDR3 is made up of 15 amino acids.